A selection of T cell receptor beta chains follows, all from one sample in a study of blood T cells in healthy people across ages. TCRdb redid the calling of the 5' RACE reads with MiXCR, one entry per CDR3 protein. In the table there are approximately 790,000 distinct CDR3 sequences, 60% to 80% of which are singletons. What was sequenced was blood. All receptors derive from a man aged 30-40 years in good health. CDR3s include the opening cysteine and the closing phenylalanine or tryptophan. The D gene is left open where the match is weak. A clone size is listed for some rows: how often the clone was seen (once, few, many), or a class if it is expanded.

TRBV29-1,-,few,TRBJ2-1,TGCAGCTTTGAGTTGACGCCACAGTTCTTC,CSFELTPQFF
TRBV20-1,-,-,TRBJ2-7,TGCAGTGCTAGAGATTCGGGGTTGGTCGAGCAGTACTTC,CSARDSGLVEQYF
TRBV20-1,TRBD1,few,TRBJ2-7,TGCAGTGCCACGGGACAGGGCCTCTCCTACGAGCAGTACTTC,CSATGQGLSYEQYF
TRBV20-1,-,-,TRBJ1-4,TGCAGTGCTAGAGATCTCGAGACGACGGTGGGTGAAAAACTGTTTTTT,CSARDLETTVGEKLFF
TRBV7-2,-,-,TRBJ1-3,TGTGCCAGCAGCTTCGCGGGATCCCTCTCTGGAAACACCATATATTTT,CASSFAGSLSGNTIYF
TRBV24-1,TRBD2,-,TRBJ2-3,TGTGCCACCAGTGATTCTTCTAGCGGGCGGGGCACAGATACGCAGTATTTT,CATSDSSSGRGTDTQYF
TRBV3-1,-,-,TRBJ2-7,TGTGCCAGCAGCCAAAGTCTCGTTCAAGGTAACGAGCAGTACTTC,CASSQSLVQGNEQYF
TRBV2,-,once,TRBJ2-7,TGTGCCAGCATGGGGGGAGAATCCTCCTACGAGCAGTACTTC,CASMGGESSYEQYF
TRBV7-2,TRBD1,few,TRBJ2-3,TGTGCCAGCAGCCCGCGCAGGGGGCGGGCAGATACGCAGTATTTT,CASSPRRGRADTQYF
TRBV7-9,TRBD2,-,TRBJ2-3,TGTGCCACAAGAGGACTAGACACAGATACGCAGTATTTT,CATRGLDTDTQYF
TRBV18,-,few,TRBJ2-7,TGTGCCAGCTCACCCACAGGCCATTCCTACGAGCAGTACTTC,CASSPTGHSYEQYF
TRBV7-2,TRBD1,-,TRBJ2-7,TGTGCCAGCAGCTCGGGGACAGGGGTTAGCGAGCAGTACTTC,CASSSGTGVSEQYF
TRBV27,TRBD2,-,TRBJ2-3,TGTGCCAGCCCAACCCGCCTAGCGGGGGTCACAGATACGCAGTATTTT,CASPTRLAGVTDTQYF
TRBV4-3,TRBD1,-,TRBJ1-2,TGCGCCAGCAGCCAAGAGAGCGGGACAGTCGGTTCCTACACCTTC,CASSQESGTVGSYTF
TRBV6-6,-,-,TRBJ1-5,TGTGCCAGCAGTTACAAGGATCAGGGTCAGCCCCAGCATTTT,CASSYKDQGQPQHF
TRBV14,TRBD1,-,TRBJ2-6,TGTGCCGCTCATATGGTCCCTTTAGGGGGCTCCGTCTCTGGGGCCAACGTCCTGACTTTC,CAAHMVPLGGSVSGANVLTF
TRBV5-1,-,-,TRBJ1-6,TGCGCCAGCAGCTTGGTTACAGCGACGCTCTATAATTCACCCCTCCACTTT,CASSLVTATLYNSPLHF
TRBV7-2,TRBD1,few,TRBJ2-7,TGTGCCAGCAGACCACTGACAGGGGTTAACTACGAGCAGTACTTC,CASRPLTGVNYEQYF
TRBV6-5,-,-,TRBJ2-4,TGTGCCAGCAGTGGCAGGGCCCTCGGGAACATTCAGTACTTC,CASSGRALGNIQYF
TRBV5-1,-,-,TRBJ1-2,TGCGCCGGCAGCCGGGGCATTCAGTATGGCTACACCTTC,CAGSRGIQYGYTF
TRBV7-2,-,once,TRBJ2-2,TGTGCCAGCAGCTTATACAGGCTTACCGGGGAGCTGTTTTTT,CASSLYRLTGELFF
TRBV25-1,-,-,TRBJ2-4,TGTGCCAGCAAGGGGGGGGCCAAAAACATTCAGTACTTC,CASKGGAKNIQYF
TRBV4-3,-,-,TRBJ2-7,TGCGCCAGCAGCCTCAGGCCAGGGGTCGAGCAGTACTTC,CASSLRPGVEQYF
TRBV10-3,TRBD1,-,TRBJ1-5,TGTGCCATCCGGGGGGACAGGGATCAGCCCCAGCATTTT,CAIRGDRDQPQHF
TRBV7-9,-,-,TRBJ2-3,TGTGCCAGCAGCTCTCCCCTGCGAACCCCCCGGGATACGCAGTATTTT,CASSSPLRTPRDTQYF
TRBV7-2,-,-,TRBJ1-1,TGTGCCAGCAGCTCCGTGGGAGATGCGGATGAAGCTTTCTTT,CASSSVGDADEAFF
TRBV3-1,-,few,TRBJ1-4,TGTGCCAGCAGCCAAGATGAACGAGCAACTAATGAAAAACTGTTTTTT,CASSQDERATNEKLFF
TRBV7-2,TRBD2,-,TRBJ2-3,TGTGCCAGCCGGAAGCCGGGACTAGCGTCAGATACGCAGTATTTT,CASRKPGLASDTQYF
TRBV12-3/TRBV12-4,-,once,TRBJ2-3,TGTGCCAGCCGTCAACGGGAGACTAATACGCAGTATTTT,CASRQRETNTQYF
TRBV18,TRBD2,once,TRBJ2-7,TGTGCCAGCTCACCAATGTCTAGCGGCACCTACAATGAGCAGTACTTC,CASSPMSSGTYNEQYF
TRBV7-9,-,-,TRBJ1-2,TGTGCCAGCAGCTTAGCTACAGGTCGCGGCTACACCTTC,CASSLATGRGYTF
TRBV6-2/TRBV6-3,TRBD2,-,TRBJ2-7,TGTGCCAGCAGTCGCCCCCAGCGGGAGCTATACAATGAGCAGTACTTC,CASSRPQRELYNEQYF
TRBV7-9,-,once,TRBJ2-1,TGTGCCAGCAGCTTATCCCTAGGGCTCAATGAGCAGTTCTTC,CASSLSLGLNEQFF
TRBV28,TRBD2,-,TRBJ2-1,TGTGCCAGCAGTCCCGCGCGGGGGGGAGCCTACAATGAGCAGTTCTTC,CASSPARGGAYNEQFF
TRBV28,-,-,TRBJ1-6,TGTGCCAGCAGTTTTGGCGTATCACCCCTCCACTTT,CASSFGVSPLHF
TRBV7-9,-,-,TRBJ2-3,TGTGCCAGCAGCTTAGCGGGGGCCAACGCAGATACGCAGTATTTT,CASSLAGANADTQYF
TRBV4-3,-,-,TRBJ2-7,TGCGCCAGCAGCCAAGACGTCGGGACGTACTCCTACGAGCAGTACTTC,CASSQDVGTYSYEQYF
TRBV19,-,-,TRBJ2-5,TGTGCCAGTAGCGACGGAGCGCTGGAGACCCAGTACTTC,CASSDGALETQYF
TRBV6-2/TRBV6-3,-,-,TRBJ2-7,TGTGCCAGCAGTTCTGGACTCAAGGACGCCGAGCAGTACTTC,CASSSGLKDAEQYF